This entry describes one T cell receptor beta chain. Its antigen is not known. This entry is derived from a study of STAT5B mutations in CD4+ large granular lymphocyte leukemia. Broader study findings: Data were not HLA-matched across samples.

Sequencing was at survey level. Per the study methods: A productive frequency of 2.59 x 10-5 was the lowest detectable. Here immunoSEQ multiplex PCR was the method, and the copy in TCRdb shows in-frame clones only, minus some. V, J and clone size derive from that table, while D and trimming were established from the DNA sequence. This table holds 25,000 to 30,000 clones, 70% to 85% found once. CDR1 and CDR2 from the germline V gene are MGHDK and SYGVNS. With 5 bases clipped from V and 2 bases from J, the junction kept 4 bases outside the gene matches. The CDR3 has 14 amino acids. Input material: CD4+ T cells from blood buffy coats. This chain links TRBV25-1 with TRBJ1-1, with TRBD1 identical over 8 bases. This receptor was obtained from a human donor in good health. This CDR3 is CASSSDRGNTEAFF. For the CDR3, the DNA is TGTGCCAGCAGTTCCGACAGGGGTAACACTGAAGCTTTCTTT.